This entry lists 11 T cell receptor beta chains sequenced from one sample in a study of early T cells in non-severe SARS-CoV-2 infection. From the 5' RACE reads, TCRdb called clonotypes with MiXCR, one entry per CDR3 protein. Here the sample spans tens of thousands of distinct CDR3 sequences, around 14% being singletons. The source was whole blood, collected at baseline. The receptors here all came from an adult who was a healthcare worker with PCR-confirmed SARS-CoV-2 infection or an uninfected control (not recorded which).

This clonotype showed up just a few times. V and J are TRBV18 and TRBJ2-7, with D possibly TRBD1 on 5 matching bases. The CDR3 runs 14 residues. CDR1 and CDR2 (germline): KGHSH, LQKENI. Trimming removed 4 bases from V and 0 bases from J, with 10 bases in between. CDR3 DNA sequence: TGTGCCAGCTCACTTCAGGGTAGCTCCTACGAGCAGTACTTC. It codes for CASSLQGSSYEQYF.

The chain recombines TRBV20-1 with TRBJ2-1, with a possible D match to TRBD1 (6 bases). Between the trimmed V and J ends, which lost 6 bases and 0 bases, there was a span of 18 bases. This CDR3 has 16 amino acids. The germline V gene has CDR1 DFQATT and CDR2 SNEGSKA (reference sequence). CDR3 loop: CSAQDRLKSSYNEQFF. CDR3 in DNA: TGCAGTGCCCAGGACAGATTGAAATCCTCCTACAATGAGCAGTTCTTC.

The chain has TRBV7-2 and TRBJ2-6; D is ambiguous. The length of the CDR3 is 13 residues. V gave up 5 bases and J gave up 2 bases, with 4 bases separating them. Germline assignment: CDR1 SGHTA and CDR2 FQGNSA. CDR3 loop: CASSPTGANVLTF. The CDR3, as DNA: TGTGCCAGCAGCCCGACTGGGGCCAACGTCCTGACTTTC.

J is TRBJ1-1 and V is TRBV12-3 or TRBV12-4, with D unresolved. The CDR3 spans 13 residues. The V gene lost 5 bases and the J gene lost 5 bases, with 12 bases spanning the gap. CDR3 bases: TGTGCCAGCAGTCCGCGGACGGGTACTGAAGCTTTCTTT. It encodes CASSPRTGTEAFF.

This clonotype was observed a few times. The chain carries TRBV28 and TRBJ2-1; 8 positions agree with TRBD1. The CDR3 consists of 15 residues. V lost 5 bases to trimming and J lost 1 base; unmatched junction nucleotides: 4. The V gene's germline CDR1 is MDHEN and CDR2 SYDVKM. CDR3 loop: CASSRGQGSYNEQFF. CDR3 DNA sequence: TGTGCCAGCAGTAGAGGACAGGGATCCTACAATGAGCAGTTCTTC. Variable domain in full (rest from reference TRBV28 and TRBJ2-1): DVKVTQSSRYLVKRTGEKVFLECVQDMDHENMFWYRQDPGLGLRLIYFSYDVKMKEKGDIPEGYSVSREKKERFSLILESASTNQTSMYLCASSRGQGSYNEQFFGPGTRLTVL.

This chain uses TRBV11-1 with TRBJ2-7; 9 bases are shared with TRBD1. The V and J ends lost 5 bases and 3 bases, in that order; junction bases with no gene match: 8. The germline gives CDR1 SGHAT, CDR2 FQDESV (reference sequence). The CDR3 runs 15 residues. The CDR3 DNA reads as TGTGCCAGCAGCCCCCCCGGACAGGGGTTCTACGAGCAGTACTTC. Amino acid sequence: CASSPPGQGFYEQYF.

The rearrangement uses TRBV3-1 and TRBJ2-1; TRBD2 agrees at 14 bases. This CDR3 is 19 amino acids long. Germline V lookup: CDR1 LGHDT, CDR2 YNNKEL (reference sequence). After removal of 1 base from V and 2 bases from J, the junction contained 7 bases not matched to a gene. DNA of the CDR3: TGTGCCAGCAGCCAAGTGACTAGCGGGAGGGGGCCTGCCTACAATGAGCAGTTCTTC. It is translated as CASSQVTSGRGPAYNEQFF.

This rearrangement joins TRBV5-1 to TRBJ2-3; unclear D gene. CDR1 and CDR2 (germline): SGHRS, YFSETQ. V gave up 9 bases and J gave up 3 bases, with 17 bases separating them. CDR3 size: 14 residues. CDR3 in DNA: TGCGCCACCCAGACCGTTTCGGGTACAGATACGCAGTATTTT. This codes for CATQTVSGTDTQYF.

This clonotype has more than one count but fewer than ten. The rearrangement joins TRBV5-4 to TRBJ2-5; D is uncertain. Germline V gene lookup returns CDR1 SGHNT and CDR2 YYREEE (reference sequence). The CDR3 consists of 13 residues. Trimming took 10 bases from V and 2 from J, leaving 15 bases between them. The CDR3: CAFRPQLQETQYF. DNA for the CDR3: TGTGCCTTTCGCCCACAGCTACAAGAGACCCAGTACTTC.

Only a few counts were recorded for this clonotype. This chain's CDR3 is CASRRKGRENTEAFF. The CDR3 nucleotides are TGTGCCAGCAGAAGAAAGGGTAGGGAGAACACTGAAGCTTTCTTT. The chain is built from TRBV5-6 and TRBJ1-1; D is unclear. V was pared by 5 bases and J by 1 base, with 15 bases between. Germline CDR1 is SGHDT and CDR2 is YYEEEE. The CDR3 is 15 amino acids.

The CDR3 is CASSTSGRAYEQYF. The CDR3 DNA reads TGTGCCAGCAGTACTAGCGGGAGGGCCTACGAGCAGTACTTC. The chain couples TRBV2 to TRBJ2-7, with 13 nucleotides matching TRBD2. Unmatched junction bases numbered 0, after V lost 5 bases and J lost 2 bases. The CDR3 consists of 14 residues. Germline lookup yields CDR1 SNHLY and CDR2 FYNNEI.